This entry describes one T cell receptor (beta chain). Its antigen is not known. This entry is derived from a study of T cell responses to AZD1222 COVID-19 vaccine. The V end lost 3 bases, the J end lost 5 bases, and 12 bases lay between the germline ends. Germline loops: CDR1 SGDLS, CDR2 YYNGEE. This CDR3 contains 15 residues. Findings of the study overall: Donors were chiefly white British, with a greater number of females, and clonal diversity was perhaps underestimated. The reported proportion of spike-specific TCRs targeting unmutated variant regions was nearly half. Spike-spanning, vaccine-associated CD4 TCRs were dominant at 160-218 and 743-854.

The assay was immunoSEQ multiplex PCR, and TCRdb's table has in-frame clones only and misses some. The sample holds approximately 200,000 clones; about 94% are singletons and the top ten take approximately 1.5%. The rearrangement uses TRBV9 and TRBJ1-6, with D unclear. The clonotype originates from an adult who received the MenACWY meningococcal vaccine as a control. The material was peripheral blood, obtained 28 days after the second dose of the MenACWY control vaccine. The CDR3 DNA reads TGTGCCAGCAGCGGGAGCTCCGGGCATAATTCACCCCTCCACTTT. It encodes CASSGSSGHNSPLHF.